This T cell receptor (beta chain) appears in the sequencing data of a study of blood T cell repertoires in COVID-19. Overall study context: The United States, Italy and Spain supplied acute and convalescent COVID-19 samples.

Libraries were prepared by immunoSEQ multiplex PCR; TCRdb keeps only in-frame clonotypes and omits some of them. The data hold fewer than 400,000 clones, with roughly 88% observed a single time. From germline, CDR1 is LGHNA and CDR2 YSLEER. The length of the CDR3 is 15 residues. With 0 bases removed from V and 0 bases from J, the gap between germline ends came to 9 bases. Donors in Cohort 3 who had recovered were those with two negative PCRs, healthcare professional clearance, or resolution of their symptoms. The V and J genes are TRBV4-3 and TRBJ2-7, with D maybe TRBD1 (6 bases). This clonotype was sampled from a man aged 25 to 40 who had recovered from COVID-19. Material: PBMCs or T cells enriched from blood (not recorded which). The CDR3 spells CASSQDPGDSYEQYF. The CDR3, as DNA: TGCGCCAGCAGCCAAGATCCAGGGGACTCCTACGAGCAGTACTTC.